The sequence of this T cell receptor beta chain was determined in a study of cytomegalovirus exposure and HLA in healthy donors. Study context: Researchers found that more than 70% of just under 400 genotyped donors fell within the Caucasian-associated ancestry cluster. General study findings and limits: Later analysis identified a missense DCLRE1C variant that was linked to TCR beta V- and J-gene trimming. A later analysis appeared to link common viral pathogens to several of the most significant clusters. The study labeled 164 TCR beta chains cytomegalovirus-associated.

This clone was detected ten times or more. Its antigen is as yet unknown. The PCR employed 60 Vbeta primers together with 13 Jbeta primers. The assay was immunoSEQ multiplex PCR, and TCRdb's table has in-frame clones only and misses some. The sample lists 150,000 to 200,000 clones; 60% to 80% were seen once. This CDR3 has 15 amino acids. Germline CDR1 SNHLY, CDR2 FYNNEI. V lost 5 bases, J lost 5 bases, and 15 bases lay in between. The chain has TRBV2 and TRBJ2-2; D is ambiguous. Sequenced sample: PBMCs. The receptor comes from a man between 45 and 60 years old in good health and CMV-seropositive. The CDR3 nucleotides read TGTGCCAGCAGTCCGCTAGGATCAAGGACCGGGGAGCTGTTTTTT. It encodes CASSPLGSRTGELFF.